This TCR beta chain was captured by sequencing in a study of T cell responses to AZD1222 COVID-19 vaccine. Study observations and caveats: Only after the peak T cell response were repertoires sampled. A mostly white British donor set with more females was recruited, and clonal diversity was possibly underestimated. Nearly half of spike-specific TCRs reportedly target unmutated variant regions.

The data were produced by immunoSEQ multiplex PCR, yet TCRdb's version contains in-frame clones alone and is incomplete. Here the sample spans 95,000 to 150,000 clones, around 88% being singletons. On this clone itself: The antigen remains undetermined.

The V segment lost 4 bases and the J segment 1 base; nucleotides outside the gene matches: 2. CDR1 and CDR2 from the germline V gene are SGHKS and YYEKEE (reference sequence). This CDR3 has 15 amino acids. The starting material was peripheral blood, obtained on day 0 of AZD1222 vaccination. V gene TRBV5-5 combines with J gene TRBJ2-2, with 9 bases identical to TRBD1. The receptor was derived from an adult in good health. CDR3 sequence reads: CASSPDRGNTGELFF. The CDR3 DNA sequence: TGTGCCAGCAGCCCGGACAGGGGGAACACCGGGGAGCTGTTTTTT. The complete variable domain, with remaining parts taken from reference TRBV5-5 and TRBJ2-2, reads DAGVTQSPTHLIKTRGQQVTLRCSPISGHKSVSWYQQVLGQGPQFIFQYYEKEERGRGNFPDRFSARQFPNYSSELNVNALLLGDSALYLCASSPDRGNTGELFFGEGSRLTVL.